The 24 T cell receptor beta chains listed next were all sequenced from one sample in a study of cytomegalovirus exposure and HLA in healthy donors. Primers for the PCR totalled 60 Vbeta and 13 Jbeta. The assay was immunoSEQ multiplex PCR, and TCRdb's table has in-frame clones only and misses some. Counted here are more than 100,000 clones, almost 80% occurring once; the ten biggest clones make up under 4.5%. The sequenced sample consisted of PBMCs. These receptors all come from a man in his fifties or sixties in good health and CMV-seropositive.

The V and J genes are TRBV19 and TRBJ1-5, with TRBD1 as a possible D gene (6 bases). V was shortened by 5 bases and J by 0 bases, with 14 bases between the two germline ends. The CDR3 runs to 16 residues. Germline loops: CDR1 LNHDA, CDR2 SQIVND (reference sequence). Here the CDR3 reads CASSEKQGYSNQPQHF. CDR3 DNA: TGTGCCAGTAGTGAAAAACAGGGTTATAGCAATCAGCCCCAGCATTTT. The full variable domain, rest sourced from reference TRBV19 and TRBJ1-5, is DGGITQSPKYLFRKEGQNVTLSCEQNLNHDAMYWYRQDPGQGLRLIYYSQIVNDFQKGDIAEGYSVSREKKESFPLTVTSAQKNPTAFYLCASSEKQGYSNQPQHFGDGTRLSIL.

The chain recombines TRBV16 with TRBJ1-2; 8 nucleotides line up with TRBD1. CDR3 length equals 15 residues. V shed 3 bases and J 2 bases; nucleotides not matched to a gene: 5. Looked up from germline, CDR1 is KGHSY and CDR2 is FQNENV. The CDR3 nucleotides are TGTGCCAGCAGCCAGGCGACAGGGGTGAACTATGGCTACACCTTC. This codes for CASSQATGVNYGYTF.

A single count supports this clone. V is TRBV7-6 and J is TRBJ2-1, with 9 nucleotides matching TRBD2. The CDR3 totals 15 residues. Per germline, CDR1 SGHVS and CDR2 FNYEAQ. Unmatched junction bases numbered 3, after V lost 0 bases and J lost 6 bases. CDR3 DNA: TGTGCCAGCAGCTTAGCGGGTAGCGGGAGCAATGAGCAGTTCTTC. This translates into CASSLAGSGSNEQFF.

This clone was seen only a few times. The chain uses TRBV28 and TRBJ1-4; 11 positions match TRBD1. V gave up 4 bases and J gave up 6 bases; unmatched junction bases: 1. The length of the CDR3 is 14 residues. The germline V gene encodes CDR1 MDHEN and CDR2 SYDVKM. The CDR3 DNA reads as TGTGCCAGCAGTTGGGGACAGGGGGATGAAAAACTGTTTTTT. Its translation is CASSWGQGDEKLFF.

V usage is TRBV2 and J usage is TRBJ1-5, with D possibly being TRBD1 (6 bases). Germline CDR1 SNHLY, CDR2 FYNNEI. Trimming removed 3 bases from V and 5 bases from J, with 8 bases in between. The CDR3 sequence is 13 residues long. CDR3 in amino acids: CASSDSGDQPQHF. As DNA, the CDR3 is TGTGCCAGCAGTGACTCAGGGGATCAGCCCCAGCATTTT.

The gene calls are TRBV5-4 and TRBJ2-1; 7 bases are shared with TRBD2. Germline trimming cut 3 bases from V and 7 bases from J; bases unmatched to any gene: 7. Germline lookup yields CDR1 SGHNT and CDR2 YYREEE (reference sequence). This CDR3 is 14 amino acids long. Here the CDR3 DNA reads TGTGCCAGCAGCTCGCCCCTTAGCGGGAATGAGCAGTTCTTC. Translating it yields CASSSPLSGNEQFF.

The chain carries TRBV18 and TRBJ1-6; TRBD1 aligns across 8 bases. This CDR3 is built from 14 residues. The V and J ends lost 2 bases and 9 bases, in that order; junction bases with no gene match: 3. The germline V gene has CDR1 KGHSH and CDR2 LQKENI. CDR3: CASSPGQGSSPLHF. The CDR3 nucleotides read TGTGCCAGCTCACCAGGACAGGGCTCTTCACCCCTCCACTTT.

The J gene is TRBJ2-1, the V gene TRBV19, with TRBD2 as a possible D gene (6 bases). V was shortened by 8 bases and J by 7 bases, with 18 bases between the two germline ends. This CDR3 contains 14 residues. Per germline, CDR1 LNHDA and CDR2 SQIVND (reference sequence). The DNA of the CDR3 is TGTGCCAGTCGGAGTCGGAGGGCTAGGAATGAGCAGTTCTTC. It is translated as CASRSRRARNEQFF.

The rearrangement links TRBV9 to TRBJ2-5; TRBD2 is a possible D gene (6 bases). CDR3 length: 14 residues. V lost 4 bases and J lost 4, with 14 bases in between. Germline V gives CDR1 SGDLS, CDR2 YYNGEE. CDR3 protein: CASSPGGRGETQYF. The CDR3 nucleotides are TGTGCCAGCAGCCCAGGTGGGCGGGGAGAGACCCAGTACTTC.

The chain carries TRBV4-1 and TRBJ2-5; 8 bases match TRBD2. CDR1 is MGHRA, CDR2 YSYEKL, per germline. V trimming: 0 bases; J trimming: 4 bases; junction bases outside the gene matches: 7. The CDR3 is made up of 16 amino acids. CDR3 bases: TGCGCCAGCAGCCAAGATGGTGGTAGCGGGATAGAGACCCAGTACTTC. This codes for CASSQDGGSGIETQYF.

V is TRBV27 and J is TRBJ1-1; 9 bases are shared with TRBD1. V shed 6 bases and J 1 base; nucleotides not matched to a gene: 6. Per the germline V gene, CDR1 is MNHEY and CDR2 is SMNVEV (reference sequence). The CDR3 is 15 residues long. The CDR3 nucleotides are TGTGCCAGCAGGACCGGGACAGGGAGGAACACTGAAGCTTTCTTT. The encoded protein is CASRTGTGRNTEAFF.

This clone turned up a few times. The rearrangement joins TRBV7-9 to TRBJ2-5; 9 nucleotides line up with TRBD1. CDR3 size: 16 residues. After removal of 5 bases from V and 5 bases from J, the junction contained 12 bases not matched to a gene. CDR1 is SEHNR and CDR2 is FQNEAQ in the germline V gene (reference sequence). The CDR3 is CASSKRTGERQETQYF. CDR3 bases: TGTGCCAGCAGCAAAAGGACAGGGGAACGGCAGGAGACCCAGTACTTC.

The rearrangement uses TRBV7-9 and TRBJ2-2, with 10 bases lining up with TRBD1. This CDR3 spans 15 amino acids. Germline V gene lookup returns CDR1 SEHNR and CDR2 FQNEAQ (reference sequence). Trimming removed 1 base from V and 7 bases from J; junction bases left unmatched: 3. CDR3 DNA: TGTGCCAGCAGCTTAGGACAGGGGGCTGACGGGGAGCTGTTTTTT. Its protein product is CASSLGQGADGELFF.

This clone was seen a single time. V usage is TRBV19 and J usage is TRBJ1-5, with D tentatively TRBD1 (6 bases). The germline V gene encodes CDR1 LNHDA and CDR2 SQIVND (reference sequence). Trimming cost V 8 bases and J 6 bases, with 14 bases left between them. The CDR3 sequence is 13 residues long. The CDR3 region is CASGGRGGQPQHF. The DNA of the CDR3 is TGTGCCAGTGGTGGAAGGGGGGGTCAGCCCCAGCATTTT.

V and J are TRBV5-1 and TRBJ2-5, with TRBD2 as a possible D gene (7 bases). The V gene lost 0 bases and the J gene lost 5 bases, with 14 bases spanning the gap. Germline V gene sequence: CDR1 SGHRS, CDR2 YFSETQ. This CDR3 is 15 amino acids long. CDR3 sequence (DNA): TGCGCCAGCAGCTTGGGGACAGCCGGGGGGGAGACCCAGTACTTC. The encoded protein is CASSLGTAGGETQYF.

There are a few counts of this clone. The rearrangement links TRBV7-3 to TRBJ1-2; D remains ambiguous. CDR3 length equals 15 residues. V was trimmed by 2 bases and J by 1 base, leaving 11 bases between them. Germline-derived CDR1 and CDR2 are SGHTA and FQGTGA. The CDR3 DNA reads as TGTGCCAGCAGCTTAGAGGCGGGGAATAACTATGGCTACACCTTC. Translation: CASSLEAGNNYGYTF.

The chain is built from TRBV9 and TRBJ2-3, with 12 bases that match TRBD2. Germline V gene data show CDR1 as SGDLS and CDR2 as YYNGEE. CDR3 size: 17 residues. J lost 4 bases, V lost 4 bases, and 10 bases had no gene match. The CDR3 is CASSTRTSGKSADTQYF. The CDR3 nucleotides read TGTGCCAGCAGCACCAGGACTAGCGGGAAATCTGCAGATACGCAGTATTTT.

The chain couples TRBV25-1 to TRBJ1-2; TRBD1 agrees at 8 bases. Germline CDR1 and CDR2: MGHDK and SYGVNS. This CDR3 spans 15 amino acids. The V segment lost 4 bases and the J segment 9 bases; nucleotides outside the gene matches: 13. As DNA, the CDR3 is TGTGCCAGCAGTGGGACCAAGACAGGGGAAAATAGCTACACCTTC. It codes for CASSGTKTGENSYTF.

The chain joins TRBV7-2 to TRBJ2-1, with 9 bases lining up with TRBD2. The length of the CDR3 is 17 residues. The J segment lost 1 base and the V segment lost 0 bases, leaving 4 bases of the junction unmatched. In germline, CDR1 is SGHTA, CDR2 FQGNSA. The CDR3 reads CASSLAASGDSYNEQFF. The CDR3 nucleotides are TGTGCCAGCAGCTTAGCGGCTAGCGGGGATTCCTACAATGAGCAGTTCTTC.

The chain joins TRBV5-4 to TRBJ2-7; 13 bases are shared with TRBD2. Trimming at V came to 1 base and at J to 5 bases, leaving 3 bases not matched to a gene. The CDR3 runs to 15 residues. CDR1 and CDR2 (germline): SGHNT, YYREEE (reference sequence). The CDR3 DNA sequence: TGTGCCAGCAGCTTGCCGGGACTAGCGGGACACGAGCAGTACTTC. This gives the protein CASSLPGLAGHEQYF.

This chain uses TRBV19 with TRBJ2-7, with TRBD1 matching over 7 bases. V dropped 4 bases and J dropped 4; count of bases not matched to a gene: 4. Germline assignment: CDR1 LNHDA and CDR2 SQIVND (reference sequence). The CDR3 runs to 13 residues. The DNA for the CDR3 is TGTGCCAGTAGTACCTTGACAGGGTACGAGCAGTACTTC. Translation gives CASSTLTGYEQYF.

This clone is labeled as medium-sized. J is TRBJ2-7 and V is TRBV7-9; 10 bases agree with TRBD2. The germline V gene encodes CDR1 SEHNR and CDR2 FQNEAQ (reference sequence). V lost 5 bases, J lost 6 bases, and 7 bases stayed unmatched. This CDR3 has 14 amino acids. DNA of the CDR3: TGTGCCAGCAGCGCCAGCGGGAGGGCCGGCGAGCAGTACTTC. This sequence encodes CASSASGRAGEQYF.

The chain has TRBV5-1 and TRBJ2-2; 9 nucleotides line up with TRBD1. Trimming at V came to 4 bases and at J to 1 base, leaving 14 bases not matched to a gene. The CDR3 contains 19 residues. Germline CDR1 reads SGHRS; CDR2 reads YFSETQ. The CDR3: CASSPEGTGWRWNTGELFF. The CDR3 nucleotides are TGCGCCAGCAGCCCGGAGGGGACAGGGTGGCGATGGAACACCGGGGAGCTGTTTTTT.

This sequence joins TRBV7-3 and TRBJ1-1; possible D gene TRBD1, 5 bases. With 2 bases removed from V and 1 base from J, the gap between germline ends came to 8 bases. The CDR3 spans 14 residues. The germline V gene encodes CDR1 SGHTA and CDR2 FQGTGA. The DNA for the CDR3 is TGTGCCAGCAGCTTAGGGCAGGGGAACACTGAAGCTTTCTTT. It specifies CASSLGQGNTEAFF.